This entry lists 6 T cell receptor beta chains sequenced from one sample in a study of T cell repertoires in cytomegalovirus infection. The antigens for these receptors are not known. One entry per CDR3 protein, called by TCRdb with MiXCR from the reads. The sample lists about 310,000 distinct CDR3 sequences, 20% to 25% occurring once. Sequencing was performed on cultured PBMCs, taken from culture after CMV antigen stimulation. The source of these receptors is a human donor in good health (CMV status not recorded). Some clones in this sample may be carry-over from other donors' samples.

Only a few counts were recorded for this clonotype. The chain recombines TRBV27 with TRBJ2-5; 9 bases match TRBD2. The junction had 9 bases not matched to a gene; V was cut back by 3 bases and J by 1 base. The CDR3 consists of 17 residues. The germline V gene has CDR1 MNHEY and CDR2 SMNVEV (reference sequence). Here the CDR3 reads CASSFQQVAGVQETQYF. The CDR3 nucleotides read TGTGCCAGCAGTTTCCAACAGGTAGCGGGAGTCCAAGAGACCCAGTACTTC.

This clonotype was counted ten times or more. The chain combines TRBV10-3 with TRBJ1-2; TRBD1 matches 7 bases. Germline V gene lookup returns CDR1 ENHRY and CDR2 SYGVKD. Losses at the gene ends were 5 bases for V and 4 bases for J; bases not matched to a gene: 1. This CDR3 is built from 12 residues. The chain's CDR3 is CAISSGGYGYTF. CDR3 sequence (DNA): TGTGCCATCAGTTCAGGGGGCTATGGCTACACCTTC.

A few counts support this clonotype. The V gene is TRBV7-2, the J gene TRBJ1-5; D is uncertain. V lost 2 bases to trimming and J lost 1 base, with 9 bases between them. CDR1 and CDR2 (germline): SGHTA, FQGNSA. There are 15 residues in the CDR3. The CDR3 protein is CASSLNGLSNQPQHF. The CDR3 coding sequence is TGTGCCAGCAGCTTAAACGGGTTGAGCAATCAGCCCCAGCATTTT.

There are a few counts of this clonotype. The chain couples TRBV4-2 to TRBJ1-1; D remains unclear. Germline CDR1 is LGHNA and CDR2 is YNFKEQ. V lost 0 bases, J lost 0 bases, and 14 bases lay in between. The CDR3 is 17 amino acids. The DNA for the CDR3 is TGTGCCAGCAGCCAAGATTCCCGCCGGGGAATGAACACTGAAGCTTTCTTT. Translation: CASSQDSRRGMNTEAFF.

This chain uses TRBV30 with TRBJ2-5; 10 bases are shared with TRBD2. V lost 0 bases and J lost 0; bases outside the gene matches: 10. The CDR3 loop spans 18 amino acids. Germline V CDR1 and CDR2: GTSNPN, SVGIG (reference sequence). CDR3 protein: CAWSVLPRLAGYQETQYF. The CDR3 DNA reads TGTGCCTGGAGTGTACTCCCCCGACTAGCGGGCTACCAAGAGACCCAGTACTTC.

The J gene is TRBJ2-4, the V gene TRBV27; TRBD2 matches 8 bases. Trimming at V came to 2 bases and at J to 9 bases, leaving 6 bases not matched to a gene. This CDR3 has 14 amino acids. CDR1 is MNHEY and CDR2 is SMNVEV in the germline V gene (reference sequence). In DNA, the CDR3 is TGTGCCAGCAGTTTACGGGGGGGAAGTGGCATTCAGTACTTC. Translating it yields CASSLRGGSGIQYF.